The 7 T cell receptor beta chains given below trace back to one sample, sequenced in a study of shared clonotypes between healthy human individuals. This table comes from immunoSEQ multiplex PCR, and its TCRdb copy is limited to in-frame clones, with some not included. The data contain roughly 2.5 million clones, about 92% of them singletons. Sequenced: naive CD4+ T cells sorted from blood. Described subset: CD45RA+ positively selected. The receptors derive from a man between 18 and 29 years old in good health.

Here the CDR3 reads CASSRQGAGEKLFF. The CDR3 DNA follows: TGTGCCAGCAGCAGACAGGGGGCAGGCGAAAAACTGTTTTTT. The chain has TRBV4-2 and TRBJ1-4, with 10 bases that match TRBD1. V lost 5 bases, J lost 8 bases, and 5 bases stayed unmatched. The V gene's germline CDR1 is LGHNA and CDR2 YNFKEQ. The CDR3 is 14 amino acids.

V is TRBV30 and J is TRBJ2-3; 8 bases are shared with TRBD2. The germline CDR1 and CDR2 sequences are GTSNPN and SVGIG (reference sequence). The V and J ends lost 7 bases and 1 base, in that order; junction bases with no gene match: 10. CDR3 length: 15 residues. The CDR3 loop is CAYRPTSGRTDTQYF. Written as DNA, the CDR3 is TGTGCCTACAGACCAACTAGCGGTCGCACAGATACGCAGTATTTT.

Remarks on this clone: This same CDR3 is encoded by further DNA sequences in the sample. V gene TRBV5-4 combines with J gene TRBJ2-2, with D tentatively TRBD1 (6 bases). The germline V and J ends were trimmed by 1 base and 1 base, with 8 bases remaining between them. The CDR3 is made up of 15 amino acids. The germline gives CDR1 SGHNT, CDR2 YYREEE (reference sequence). The CDR3 nucleotides are TGTGCCAGCAGCTTGACAGGGTTGAACACCGGGGAGCTGTTTTTT. Its protein product is CASSLTGLNTGELFF.

The genes are TRBV10-2 and TRBJ2-5; 11 bases match TRBD2. This CDR3 comprises 16 residues. Losses at the gene ends were 6 bases for V and 1 base for J; bases not matched to a gene: 7. Per the germline V gene, CDR1 is WSHSY and CDR2 is SAAADI. The CDR3 bases are TGCGCCAGCAGCCAAGGAACTAGCGGGAGCCAAGAGACCCAGTACTTC. Its translation is CASSQGTSGSQETQYF.

The chain links TRBV28 to TRBJ1-2, with D maybe TRBD1 (6 bases). The CDR3 has 13 amino acids. Germline CDR1 reads MDHEN; CDR2 reads SYDVKM. Trimming left V 6 bases short and J 6 bases short, with 14 bases between. This chain's CDR3 is CASRPNQGNGYTF. CDR3 in DNA: TGTGCCAGCAGGCCAAATCAGGGGAATGGCTACACCTTC.

The CDR3: CAWSEIGLGTNEKLFF. CDR3 sequence (DNA): TGTGCCTGGAGTGAGATAGGGCTAGGAACTAATGAAAAACTGTTTTTT. The chain employs TRBV30 and TRBJ1-4; D ambiguous. CDR1 GTSNPN and CDR2 SVGIG come from the germline V gene (reference sequence). The CDR3 has 16 residues. Trimming removed 1 base at V and 1 base at J, with 13 bases between.

The chain recombines TRBV1 with TRBJ1-2. TRBV1 represents a pseudogene. CDR3 length: 10 amino acids. The CDR3 loop reads CTSSPLGYTF. DNA for the CDR3: TGCACCAGCAGCCCTTTGGGCTACACCTTC.